This T cell receptor (beta chain) is drawn from a study of blood T cell repertoires in COVID-19 (dated by TCRdb to 2020 to 2022). Background for the entire study: The collaborator samples originated in the United States, Italy and Spain and spanned the acute and convalescent phases of COVID-19. HLA class I and class II types, where available, came from metadata supplied by the sample provider rather than from assay-based typing. Sample metadata almost always included a de-identified subject ID, COVID-19 status, age in years and sex. The repertoires were released in a freely available public database intended as a resource for research on the immune response to SARS-CoV-2. The samples were drawn from the first 160 participants of the ongoing ImmuneRACE study and from some 1,300 subjects provided by 6 global collaborators. The prospective study material was composed of cDNA or gDNA derived from T cells, B-cell-depleted T cells, or PBMCs. The dataset comprised deeply sampled blood TCRbeta repertoires from subjects exposed to, actively infected with, or recovered from COVID-19. The full study reports these points: How much clinical and demographic metadata was included differed by source and by participant, and the metadata was provided uncurated.

CDR1 LNHDA and CDR2 SQIVND are derived from the germline V gene (reference sequence). V is reduced by 11 bases and J by 9 bases, leaving a spacing of 20 bases between them. The cysteine opens and the phenylalanine closes a CDR3 of 13 amino acids. The entry retains the CDR3 DNA only, 39 bases that are in frame from base 1. Note on this clone: What antigen it recognizes has not been identified. No quality values exist for individual bases; no much larger clone is one base distant.

The collaborating institutions used their own protocols to collect whole blood in K2EDTA tubes. For TCRbeta analysis, collaborators shipped samples in one of three forms: frozen whole blood, isolated PBMCs, or DNA extracted from either of those sample types. The immunoSEQ Assay, a bias-controlled multiplex PCR, was used to amplify TCRbeta CDR3 regions from genomic DNA. The study's processing was this. The number of nucleated cells in each sample was estimated from the amplification of reference gene primers within the assay. To quantify the absolute abundance of each unique TCRbeta CDR3 rearrangement, sequence reads were collapsed and filtered. For each sample, productive Simpson clonality was calculated as the square root of Simpson's diversity index over productive rearrangements. The source is immuneACCESS, and TCRdb retained only in-frame sequences with V and J called. Part of the clones is not carried over; for the studies checked, unresolved V genes explain less than half of this, and the remainder is unexplained. V, J and clone size are taken as reported in that table, and D and trimming were inferred from the DNA itself. The sample yields approximately 210,000 clones; over 75% were counted once. The top ten hold about 5% of the sample.

The sequencing sample was made of peripheral blood. The receptor's source is a middle-aged woman with acute or convalescent COVID-19. Rearrangement joined TRBV19 to TRBJ1-5; no confident D gene assignment can be made. The CDR3 protein: CACRADISSPQHF. Read as DNA, the sequence is TGTGCCTGCCGTGCCGACATTTCTTCGCCCCAGCATTTT.